This is a list of T cell receptor beta chains from one sample in a study of early T cells in non-severe SARS-CoV-2 infection. TCRdb processed the 5' RACE reads anew with MiXCR; each CDR3 protein has one entry. Here the sample spans under 20,000 distinct CDR3 sequences, more than 4% being singletons. Sequenced sample: whole blood. These receptors came from an adult who was a healthcare worker with PCR-confirmed SARS-CoV-2 infection or an uninfected control (not recorded which). The CDR3 runs from the conserved cysteine through the conserved F or W. The D gene is left open where the match is weak. The size entry gives once, few or many counts, or a class when the clone is expanded.

d_call	v_call	cdr3_length	j_call	clone_size	cdr3_aa	cdr3_nt
NA	TRBV7-6	14	TRBJ2-1	many	CASSLLTGRNEQFF	TGTGCCAGCAGCTTACTCACAGGGAGGAATGAGCAGTTCTTC
NA	TRBV18	12	TRBJ2-5	many	CASSLYQETQYF	TGTGCCAGCTCACTCTACCAAGAGACCCAGTACTTC
NA	TRBV20-1	13	TRBJ2-5	many	CSATRLGQETQYF	TGCAGTGCTACCAGACTAGGCCAAGAGACCCAGTACTTC
TRBD1	TRBV25-1	16	TRBJ2-3	many	CASSAPQGARTDTQYF	TGTGCCAGCAGTGCCCCACAGGGGGCGAGGACAGATACGCAGTATTTT
NA	TRBV10-3	13	TRBJ2-3	many	CAITSSPLDTQYF	TGTGCCATCACGTCCAGCCCATTGGATACGCAGTATTTT
NA	TRBV10-1	12	TRBJ1-1	many	CASYRVGTEAFF	TGCGCCAGCTACAGGGTTGGCACTGAAGCTTTCTTT
NA	TRBV7-3	15	TRBJ2-1	few	CASSSRGSSYNEQFF	TGTGCCAGCAGTTCCCGGGGCAGCTCCTACAATGAGCAGTTCTTC
NA	TRBV2	14	TRBJ2-3	many	CASKAGGTTDTQYF	TGTGCCAGCAAGGCCGGGGGAACCACAGATACGCAGTATTTT
NA	TRBV7-8	14	TRBJ2-2	few	CASSIGPGTGELFF	TGTGCCAGCAGCATCGGCCCGGGCACCGGGGAGCTGTTTTTT
NA	TRBV20-1	13	TRBJ1-1	many	CSAKTGSDTEAFF	TGCAGTGCTAAAACAGGGTCGGACACTGAAGCTTTCTTT
TRBD1	TRBV6-6	12	TRBJ1-1	medium-sized	CAISRGGTEAFF	TGTGCCATATCCAGGGGGGGGACTGAAGCTTTCTTT